Listed below are T cell receptor beta chains from one sample, sequenced in a study of long-term antiretroviral therapy in people with HIV. Libraries were prepared by immunoSEQ multiplex PCR; TCRdb keeps only in-frame clonotypes and omits some of them. The sample records about 21,000 clones, more than 75% being singletons. The sequenced sample was unsorted PBMCs, obtained 2.3 years after starting antiretroviral therapy. These receptors were obtained from a man in his sixties with HIV. The CDR3 runs from the conserved cysteine through the conserved F or W. The D gene is left open where the match is weak. Size values are once, few and many counts, or a class for expanded clones, and some rows have none.

D gene,V gene,clone size,J gene,CDR3 DNA,CDR3 protein
-,TRBV21-1,once,TRBJ2-2,TGTGCCAGCAGCAAAAACGAGCGGGGGGGCGAGTCGAACACCGGGGAGCTGTTTTTT,CASSKNERGGESNTGELFF
-,TRBV18,-,TRBJ2-1,TGTGCCAGCTCACGCTGGGAGCCAATAATCACCTACAATGAGCAGTTCTTC,CASSRWEPIITYNEQFF
-,TRBV5-1,-,TRBJ2-5,TGCGCCAGCGGAAGGACAGCCTTGGGAGAGACCCAGTACTTC,CASGRTALGETQYF
-,TRBV5-6,-,TRBJ1-4,TGTGCCAGCAGCCTTATCCACGGGCGGGATGAAAAACTGTTTTTT,CASSLIHGRDEKLFF
-,TRBV19,-,TRBJ1-1,TGTGCCAGTAGCACCCCCAGAACCGGGTCTGACAGGCCGGGCACTGAAGCTTTCTTT,CASSTPRTGSDRPGTEAFF
-,TRBV6-5,-,TRBJ1-6,TGTGCCAGCAGTGGGGGAGGGTCCTATAATTCACCCCTCCACTTT,CASSGGGSYNSPLHF
-,TRBV6-5,-,TRBJ1-2,TGTGCCATGAGAGATTCCCGCTTC,CAMRDSRF
TRBD1,TRBV19,-,TRBJ1-1,TGTGCCAGTAGTATAGATGGACAGGGTTTCGGATATTACAGTGAAGCTTTCTTT,CASSIDGQGFGYYSEAFF
TRBD1,TRBV6-5,-,TRBJ1-2,TGTGCCAGCAGTTCCACCGGGACAGGGCCCTATGGCTACACCTTC,CASSSTGTGPYGYTF
TRBD2,TRBV4-2,-,TRBJ2-1,TGTGCCAGCAGCCAAGGGTACCCTAGCGGGAGGGCCCACAATGAGCAGTTCTTC,CASSQGYPSGRAHNEQFF
-,TRBV7-2,-,TRBJ2-3,TGTGCCAGCAGCGCTTCCCGGAGCACAGATACGCAGTATTTT,CASSASRSTDTQYF
-,TRBV19,-,TRBJ2-1,TGTGCCAGTAGTACAGACTCGGTCGAAGAGCAGTTCTTC,CASSTDSVEEQFF
TRBD2,TRBV7-3,-,TRBJ2-3,TGTGCCAGCAGCTCTAAGCGGGGGGACACAGATACGCAGTATTTT,CASSSKRGDTDTQYF
-,TRBV7-8,-,TRBJ2-7,TGTGCCAGCAGCTTATTGGCGACAGTAACCTACGAGCAGTACTTC,CASSLLATVTYEQYF
-,TRBV7-2,-,TRBJ2-3,TGTGCCAGCAGCTTAGTCGGTACAGATACGCAGTATTTT,CASSLVGTDTQYF
-,TRBV19,-,TRBJ2-2,TGTGCCAGTAGTATAGAGACAGGCCCGAACACCGGGGAGCTGTTTTTT,CASSIETGPNTGELFF
TRBD2,TRBV11-2,-,TRBJ2-1,TGTGCCAGCAGGACCTCACTAGCGAACAATGAGCAGTTCTTC,CASRTSLANNEQFF
TRBD1,TRBV5-3,-,TRBJ1-2,TGTGCCAGAACCCACTCAGGGGGAAACTATGGCTACACCTTC,CARTHSGGNYGYTF
TRBD1,TRBV5-5,once,TRBJ2-7,TGTGCCAGCAGCTTGGCGGGACAGACTCACTACGAGCAGTACTTC,CASSLAGQTHYEQYF
-,TRBV5-1,-,TRBJ1-5,TGCGCCAGCAGCTTGGAGGGGGGCAATCAGCCCCAGCATTTT,CASSLEGGNQPQHF
-,TRBV10-3,-,TRBJ2-3,TGTGCCATCAGGGGGACCTCCGGACGCACAGATACGCAGTATTTT,CAIRGTSGRTDTQYF
TRBD2,TRBV28,once,TRBJ2-2,TGTGCCAGCAGTTCGGGACTAGCGGGGGGGCTTGTCACCGGGGAGCTGTTTTTT,CASSSGLAGGLVTGELFF
TRBD2,TRBV5-1,-,TRBJ2-7,TGCGCCAGCACCCAAAGCGGGGGCCGCTCCTACGAGCAGTACTTC,CASTQSGGRSYEQYF
-,TRBV2,-,TRBJ2-2,TGTGCCAGCATGGGACCGACGAACACCGGGGAGCTGTTTTTT,CASMGPTNTGELFF
-,TRBV28,-,TRBJ1-5,TGTGCCAGCAGCCTGGGGGTCCCGTCCGGGGCCCAGCATTTT,CASSLGVPSGAQHF
TRBD2,TRBV7-2,-,TRBJ2-5,TGTGCCAGCAGCTACCGGTTAGCGGGAGAGGGGACCCAGTACTTC,CASSYRLAGEGTQYF
-,TRBV6-1,-,TRBJ2-7,TGTGCCAGCAGTGAACGGAATGGGGCAGAAGCCTACGAGCAGTACTTC,CASSERNGAEAYEQYF
-,TRBV4-1,-,TRBJ1-2,TGCGCCAGCAGCCGTGAGGACGGATATAACTATGGCTACACCTTC,CASSREDGYNYGYTF
-,TRBV5-1,-,TRBJ2-1,TGCGCCAGCAGCTTGGGGAGTTCCTACAATGAGCAGTTCTTC,CASSLGSSYNEQFF
TRBD2,TRBV5-1,-,TRBJ2-5,TGCGCCAGCAGCCGGAGGGAACTAGCGGGACACGGGGAGACCCAGTACTTC,CASSRRELAGHGETQYF
-,TRBV2,-,TRBJ2-7,TGTGCCAGCAGAAGACTCCCGACATACGAGCAGTACTTC,CASRRLPTYEQYF
-,TRBV7-9,-,TRBJ2-5,TGTGCCAGCAGCGCAGCGGGACAGCAAGAGACCCAGTACTTC,CASSAAGQQETQYF
TRBD1,TRBV7-9,-,TRBJ1-1,TGTGCCAGCAGCTTAGACGGGACAGGGGCTTTCTTT,CASSLDGTGAFF
TRBD2,TRBV13,-,TRBJ2-7,TGTGCCAGCAGCTTAGGATCTAGCGGGATTCGCCTCGAGCAGTACTTC,CASSLGSSGIRLEQYF